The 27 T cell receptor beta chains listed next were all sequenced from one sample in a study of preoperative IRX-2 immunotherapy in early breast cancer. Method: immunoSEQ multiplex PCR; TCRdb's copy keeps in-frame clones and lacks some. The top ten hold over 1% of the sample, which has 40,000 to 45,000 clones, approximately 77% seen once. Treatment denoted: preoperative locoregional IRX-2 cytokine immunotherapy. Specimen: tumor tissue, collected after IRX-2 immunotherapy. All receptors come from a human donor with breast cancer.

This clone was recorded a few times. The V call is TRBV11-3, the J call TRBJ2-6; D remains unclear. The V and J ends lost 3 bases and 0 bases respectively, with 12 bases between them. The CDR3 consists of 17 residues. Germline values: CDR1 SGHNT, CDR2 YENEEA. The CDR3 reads CASSFPPGRSGANVLTF. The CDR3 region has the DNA TGTGCCAGCAGCTTTCCCCCCGGGCGCTCTGGGGCCAACGTCCTGACTTTC.

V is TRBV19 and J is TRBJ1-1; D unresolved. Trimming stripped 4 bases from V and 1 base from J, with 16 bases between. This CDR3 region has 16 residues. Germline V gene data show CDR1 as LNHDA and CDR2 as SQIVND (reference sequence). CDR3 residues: CASSTLEGSRNTEAFF. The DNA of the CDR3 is TGTGCCAGTAGTACCTTGGAGGGTTCGAGGAACACTGAAGCTTTCTTT. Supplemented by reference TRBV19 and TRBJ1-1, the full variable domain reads DGGITQSPKYLFRKEGQNVTLSCEQNLNHDAMYWYRQDPGQGLRLIYYSQIVNDFQKGDIAEGYSVSREKKESFPLTVTSAQKNPTAFYLCASSTLEGSRNTEAFFGQGTRLTVV.

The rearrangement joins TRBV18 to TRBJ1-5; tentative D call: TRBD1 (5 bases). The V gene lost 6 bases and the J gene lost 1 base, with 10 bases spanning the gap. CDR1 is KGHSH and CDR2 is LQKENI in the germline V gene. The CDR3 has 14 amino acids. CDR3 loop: CASSSGGSNQPQHF. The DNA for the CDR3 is TGTGCCAGCTCCTCGGGGGGAAGCAATCAGCCCCAGCATTTT.

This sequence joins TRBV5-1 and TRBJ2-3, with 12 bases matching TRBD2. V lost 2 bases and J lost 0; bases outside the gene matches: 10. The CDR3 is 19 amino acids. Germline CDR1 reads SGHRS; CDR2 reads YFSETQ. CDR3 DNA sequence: TGCGCCAGCAGCTTTACACTAGCGGGGGGTGACCCTAGCACAGATACGCAGTATTTT. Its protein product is CASSFTLAGGDPSTDTQYF.

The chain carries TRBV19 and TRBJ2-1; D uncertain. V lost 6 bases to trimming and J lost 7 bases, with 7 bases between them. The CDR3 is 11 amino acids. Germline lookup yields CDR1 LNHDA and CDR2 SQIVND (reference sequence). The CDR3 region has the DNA TGTGCCAGTAGCTGGGGAAATGAGCAGTTCTTC. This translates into CASSWGNEQFF. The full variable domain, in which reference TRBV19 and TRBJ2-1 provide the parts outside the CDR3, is DGGITQSPKYLFRKEGQNVTLSCEQNLNHDAMYWYRQDPGQGLRLIYYSQIVNDFQKGDIAEGYSVSREKKESFPLTVTSAQKNPTAFYLCASSWGNEQFFGPGTRLTVL.

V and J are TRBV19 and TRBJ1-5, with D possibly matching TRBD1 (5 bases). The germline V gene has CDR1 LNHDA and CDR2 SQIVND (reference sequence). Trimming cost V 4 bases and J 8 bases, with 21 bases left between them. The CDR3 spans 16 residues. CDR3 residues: CASSNRPQGAWEPQHF. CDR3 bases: TGTGCCAGTAGTAACCGGCCGCAGGGCGCCTGGGAGCCCCAGCATTTT.

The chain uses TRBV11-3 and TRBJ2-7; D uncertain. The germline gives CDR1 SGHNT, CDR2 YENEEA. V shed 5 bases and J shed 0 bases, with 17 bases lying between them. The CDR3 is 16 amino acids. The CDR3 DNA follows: TGTGCCAGCAGCCCCCCCGGCCGACCGAGCTCCTACGAGCAGTACTTC. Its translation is CASSPPGRPSSYEQYF.

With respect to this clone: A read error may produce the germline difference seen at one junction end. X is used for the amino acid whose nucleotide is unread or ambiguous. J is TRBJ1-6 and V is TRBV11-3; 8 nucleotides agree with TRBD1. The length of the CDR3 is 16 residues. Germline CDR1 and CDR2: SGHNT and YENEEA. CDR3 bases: TGTRCCAGCAGCTTAACGGACAGGGAACATAATTCACCCCTCCACTTT. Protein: CXSSLTDREHNSPLHF.

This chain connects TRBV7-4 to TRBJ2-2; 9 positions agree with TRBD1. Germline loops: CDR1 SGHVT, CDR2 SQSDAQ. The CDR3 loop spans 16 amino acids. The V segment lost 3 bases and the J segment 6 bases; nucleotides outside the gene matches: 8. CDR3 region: CASSLWGTGMSGELFF. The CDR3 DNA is TGTGCCAGCAGCTTGTGGGGGACAGGGATGTCCGGGGAGCTGTTTTTT.

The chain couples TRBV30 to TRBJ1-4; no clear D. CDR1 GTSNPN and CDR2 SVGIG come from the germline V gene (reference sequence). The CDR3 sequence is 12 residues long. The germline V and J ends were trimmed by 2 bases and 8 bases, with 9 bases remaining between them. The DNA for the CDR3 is TGTGCCTGGAGTCCTCGCTTGGAAAAACTGTTTTTT. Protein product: CAWSPRLEKLFF. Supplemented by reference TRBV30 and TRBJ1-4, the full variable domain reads SQTIHQWPATLVQPVGSPLSLECTVEGTSNPNLYWYRQAAGRGLQLLFYSVGIGQISSEVPQNLSASRPQDRQFILSSKKLLLSDSGFYLCAWSPRLEKLFFGSGTQLSVL.

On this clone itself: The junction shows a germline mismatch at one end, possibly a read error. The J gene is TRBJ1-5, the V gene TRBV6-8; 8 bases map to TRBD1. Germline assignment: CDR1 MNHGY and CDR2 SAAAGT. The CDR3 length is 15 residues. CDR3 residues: CAISPRDRSNQPQHF. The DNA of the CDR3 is TGTGCCATCAGTCCCCGGGACAGGAGCAATCAGCCCCAGCATTTT.

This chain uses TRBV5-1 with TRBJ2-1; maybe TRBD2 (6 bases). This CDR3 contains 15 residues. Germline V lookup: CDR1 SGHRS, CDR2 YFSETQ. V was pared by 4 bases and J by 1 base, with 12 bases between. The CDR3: CASSVEGRSYNEQFF. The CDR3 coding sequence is TGCGCCAGCAGCGTGGAGGGTAGGTCCTACAATGAGCAGTTCTTC.

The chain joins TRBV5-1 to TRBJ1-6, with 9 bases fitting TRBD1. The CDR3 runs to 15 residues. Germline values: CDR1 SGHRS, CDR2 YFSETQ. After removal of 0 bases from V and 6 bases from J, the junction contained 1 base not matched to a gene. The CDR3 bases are TGCGCCAGCAGCTTGGGGACAGGGGCTAATTCACCCCTCCACTTT. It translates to CASSLGTGANSPLHF.

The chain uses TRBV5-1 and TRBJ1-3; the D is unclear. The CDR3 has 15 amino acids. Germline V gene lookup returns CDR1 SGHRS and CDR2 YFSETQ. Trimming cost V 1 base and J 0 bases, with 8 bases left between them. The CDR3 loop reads CASSLRVTSGNTIYF. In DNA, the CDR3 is TGCGCCAGCAGCTTGCGGGTAACCTCTGGAAACACCATATATTTT.

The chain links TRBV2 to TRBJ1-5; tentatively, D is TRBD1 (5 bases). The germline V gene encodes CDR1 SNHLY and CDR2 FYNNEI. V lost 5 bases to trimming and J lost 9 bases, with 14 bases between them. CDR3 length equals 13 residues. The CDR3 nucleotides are TGTGCCAGCAGTCCGGGACGGGGAGGGCCCCAGCATTTT. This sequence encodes CASSPGRGGPQHF. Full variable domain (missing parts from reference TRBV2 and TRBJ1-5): EPEVTQTPSHQVTQMGQEVILRCVPISNHLYFYWYRQILGQKVEFLVSFYNNEISEKSEIFDDQFSVERPDGSNFTLKIRSTKLEDSAMYFCASSPGRGGPQHFGDGTRLSIL.

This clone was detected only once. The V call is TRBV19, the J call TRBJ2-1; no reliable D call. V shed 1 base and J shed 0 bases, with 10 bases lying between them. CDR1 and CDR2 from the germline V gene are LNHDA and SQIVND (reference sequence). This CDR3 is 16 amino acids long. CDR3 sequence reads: CASSIAGGYSYNEQFF. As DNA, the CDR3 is TGTGCCAGTAGTATAGCGGGCGGTTACTCCTACAATGAGCAGTTCTTC.

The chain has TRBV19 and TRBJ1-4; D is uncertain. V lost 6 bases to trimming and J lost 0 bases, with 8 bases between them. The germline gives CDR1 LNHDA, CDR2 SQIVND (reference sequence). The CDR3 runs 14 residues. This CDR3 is CASSLITTNEKLFF. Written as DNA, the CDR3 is TGTGCCAGTAGCCTTATTACAACTAATGAAAAACTGTTTTTT. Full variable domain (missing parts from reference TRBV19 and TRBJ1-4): DGGITQSPKYLFRKEGQNVTLSCEQNLNHDAMYWYRQDPGQGLRLIYYSQIVNDFQKGDIAEGYSVSREKKESFPLTVTSAQKNPTAFYLCASSLITTNEKLFFGSGTQLSVL.

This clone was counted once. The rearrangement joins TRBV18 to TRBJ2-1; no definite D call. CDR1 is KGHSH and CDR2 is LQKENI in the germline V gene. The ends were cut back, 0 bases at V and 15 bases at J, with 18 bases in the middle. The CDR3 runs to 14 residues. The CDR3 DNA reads TGTGCCAGCTCACCACCGGCGGAGCTTTCCCGGAGGTTCTTC. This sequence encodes CASSPPAELSRRFF.

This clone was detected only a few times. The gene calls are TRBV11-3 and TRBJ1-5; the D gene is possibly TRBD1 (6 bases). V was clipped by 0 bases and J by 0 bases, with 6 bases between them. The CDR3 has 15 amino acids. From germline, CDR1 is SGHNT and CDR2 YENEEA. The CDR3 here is CASSLEGHSNQPQHF. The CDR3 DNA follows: TGTGCCAGCAGCTTAGAGGGACATAGCAATCAGCCCCAGCATTTT.

The CDR3 loop is CSAGQVDYEQYF. Written as DNA, the CDR3 is TGCAGCGCGGGACAGGTAGATTACGAGCAGTACTTC. The V and J genes are TRBV29-1 and TRBJ2-7; 8 positions agree with TRBD1. The CDR3 spans 12 residues. V trimming: 7 bases; J trimming: 4 bases; junction bases outside the gene matches: 6. Germline assignment: CDR1 SQVTM and CDR2 ANQGSEA.

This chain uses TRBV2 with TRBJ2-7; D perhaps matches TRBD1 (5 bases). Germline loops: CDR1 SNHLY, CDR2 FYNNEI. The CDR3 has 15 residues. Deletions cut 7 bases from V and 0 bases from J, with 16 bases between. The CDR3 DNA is TGTGCCAGCAATGGGGCCACCAAGGGCTCCTACGAGCAGTACTTC. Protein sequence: CASNGATKGSYEQYF.

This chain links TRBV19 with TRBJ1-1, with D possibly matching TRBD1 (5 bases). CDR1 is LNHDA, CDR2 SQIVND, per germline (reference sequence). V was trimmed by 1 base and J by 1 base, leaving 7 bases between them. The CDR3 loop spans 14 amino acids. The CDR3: CASSIVGGNTEAFF. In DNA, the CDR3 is TGTGCCAGTAGTATAGTTGGGGGGAACACTGAAGCTTTCTTT.

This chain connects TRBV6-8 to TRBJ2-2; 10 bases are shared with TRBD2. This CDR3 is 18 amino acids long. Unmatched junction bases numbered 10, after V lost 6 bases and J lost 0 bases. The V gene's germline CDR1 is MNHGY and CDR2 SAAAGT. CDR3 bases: TGTGCCAGCAGCATGAACCCTAGCGGGGGAACGAACACCGGGGAGCTGTTTTTT. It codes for CASSMNPSGGTNTGELFF.

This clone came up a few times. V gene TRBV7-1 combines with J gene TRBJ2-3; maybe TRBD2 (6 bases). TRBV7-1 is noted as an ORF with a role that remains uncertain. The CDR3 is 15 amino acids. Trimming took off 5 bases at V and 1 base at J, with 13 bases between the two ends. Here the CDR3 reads CASSVFGGGTDTQYF. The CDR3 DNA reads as TGTGCCAGCAGCGTGTTCGGAGGGGGCACAGATACGCAGTATTTT.

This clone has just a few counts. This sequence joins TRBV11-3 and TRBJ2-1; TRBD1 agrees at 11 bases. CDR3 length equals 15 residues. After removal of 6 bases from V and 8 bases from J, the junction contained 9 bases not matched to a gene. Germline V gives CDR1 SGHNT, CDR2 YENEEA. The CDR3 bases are TGTGCCAGCAGATCGGGACAGGGGGGTTACGATGAGCAGTTCTTC. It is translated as CASRSGQGGYDEQFF.

The chain's CDR3 is CATSRVTWTDTQYF. In DNA, the CDR3 is TGTGCCACCAGCAGAGTTACATGGACAGATACGCAGTATTTT. The rearrangement uses TRBV15 and TRBJ2-3; unclear D gene. Germline values: CDR1 LNHNV, CDR2 YYDKDF (reference sequence). The length of the CDR3 is 14 residues. With 1 base removed from V and 3 bases from J, the gap between germline ends came to 8 bases.

CDR3 coding DNA: TGTGCCAGCAGTTTAAGTGGCTCTGGAAACACCATATATTTT. Translation: CASSLSGSGNTIYF. The genes are TRBV28 and TRBJ1-3; no clear D. Trimming stripped 2 bases from V and 0 bases from J, with 5 bases between. The CDR3 runs 14 residues. Germline V gene sequence: CDR1 MDHEN, CDR2 SYDVKM.